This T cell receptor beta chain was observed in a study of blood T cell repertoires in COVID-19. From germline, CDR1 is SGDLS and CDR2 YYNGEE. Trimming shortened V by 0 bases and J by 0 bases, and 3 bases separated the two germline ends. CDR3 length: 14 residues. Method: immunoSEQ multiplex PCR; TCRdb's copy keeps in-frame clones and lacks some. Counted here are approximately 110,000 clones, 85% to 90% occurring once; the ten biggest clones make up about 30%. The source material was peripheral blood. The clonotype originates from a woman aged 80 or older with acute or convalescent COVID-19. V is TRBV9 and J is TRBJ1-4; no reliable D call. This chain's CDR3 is CASSVATTNEKLFF. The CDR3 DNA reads TGTGCCAGCAGCGTAGCCACAACTAATGAAAAACTGTTTTTT. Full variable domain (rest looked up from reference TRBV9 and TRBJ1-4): DSGVTQTPKHLITATGQRVTLRCSPRSGDLSVYWYQQSLDQGLQFLIQYYNGEERAKGNILERFSAQQFPDLHSELNLSSLELGDSALYFCASSVATTNEKLFFGSGTQLSVL.